The rows below give T cell receptor beta chains drawn from one sample of a study of metastatic and nonmetastatic thyroid tumors. From the PCR reads, TCRdb re-called clones with MiXCR. Among 70,000 or so clones listed, 13% to 15% were seen once. Sequenced input: blood. These receptors originate from a male donor with papillary thyroid cancer or a benign thyroid nodule (not recorded which). Some clones in this sample may be carry-over from other donors' samples. Each CDR3 is given with its conserved first and last residue. D genes are given only for firm matches. Clone size is stated in some rows and not others, as once, few, many or a class when expanded.

d_gene,v_gene,j_gene,abundance,CDR3nt,CDR3aa
TRBD1,TRBV30,TRBJ1-3,many,TGTGCCTGGACATCTGGGACAGCCTCTGGAAACACCATATATTTT,CAWTSGTASGNTIYF
TRBD1,TRBV11-1,TRBJ2-7,NA,TGTGCCAGCAGCGTTCGACAGGGAACCTACGAGCAGTACTTC,CASSVRQGTYEQYF
NA,TRBV6-2/TRBV6-3,TRBJ2-2,NA,TGTGCCAGCAGTGTACATGGGGTTGTCGGGGAGCTGTTTTTT,CASSVHGVVGELFF
NA,TRBV29-1,TRBJ2-5,many,TGCAGCTCCTCCAGGGGCCCACAAGAGACCCAGTACTTC,CSSSRGPQETQYF
NA,TRBV28,TRBJ2-1,few,TGTGCCAGCAGTTTATCCAGCAGTCTGCAGTTCTTC,CASSLSSSLQFF
NA,TRBV4-1,TRBJ1-2,many,TGCGCCAGCAGCCAAGACAGCTATGGCTACACCTTC,CASSQDSYGYTF
TRBD2,TRBV5-1,TRBJ2-2,NA,TGCGCCAGCAGCTTGGCCCTGGCGGGGGGGACCGGGGAGCTGTTTTTT,CASSLALAGGTGELFF
TRBD1,TRBV12-3/TRBV12-4,TRBJ1-2,many,TGTGCCAGCCGGCTAACTGGACAGGGTGGCTACACCTTC,CASRLTGQGGYTF
NA,TRBV15,TRBJ2-1,many,TGTGCCACCAGCACCCAACGGGGATACAATGAGCAGTTCTTC,CATSTQRGYNEQFF
NA,TRBV19,TRBJ2-3,many,TGTGCCAGTAGTATCTTGGGAGAAGGAGATACGCAGTATTTT,CASSILGEGDTQYF
NA,TRBV15,TRBJ2-7,NA,TGTGCCACCAGCAGAGATAGAGGACCCTACGAGCAGTACTTC,CATSRDRGPYEQYF
TRBD1,TRBV7-9,TRBJ2-1,many,TGTGCCAGCAGCTTACAGGGGGTGAGGATCTACAATGAGCAGTTCTTC,CASSLQGVRIYNEQFF
NA,TRBV6-2/TRBV6-3,TRBJ2-7,NA,TGTGCCAGCAGTTACGGGGTTGAAAACGAGCACTACTTC,CASSYGVENEHYF
TRBD2,TRBV7-8,TRBJ2-7,NA,TGTGCCAGCAGCTCGTCCCCGGGACTAGAGCAGTACTTC,CASSSSPGLEQYF
TRBD2,TRBV13,TRBJ2-3,many,TGTGCCAGCAGCTCATGGACTAGCGGGAGGGCCCAAGGGACAGATACGCAGTATTTT,CASSSWTSGRAQGTDTQYF
NA,TRBV12-3/TRBV12-4,TRBJ1-1,few,TGTGCCAGCAGTTTAGGGCTAACTGAAGCTTTCTTT,CASSLGLTEAFF
TRBD1,TRBV6-2/TRBV6-3,TRBJ2-2,NA,TGTGCCATCAACCAGAGGGGACAGGGTGACACCGTGGAGCTGTTTTTT,CAINQRGQGDTVELFF
NA,TRBV6-2/TRBV6-3,TRBJ1-5,many,TGTGCCAGCAGCCACGGAAATCCTAGCAATCAGCCCCAGCATTTT,CASSHGNPSNQPQHF
NA,TRBV28,TRBJ1-5,NA,TGTGCCAGCAGTACATATACGCCTGGACATGGATTGGGCAATCAGCCCCAGCATTTT,CASSTYTPGHGLGNQPQHF
TRBD2,TRBV2,TRBJ2-5,many,TGTGCCAGCAGTGAAGGTTGGAGTAGCGGGAGCGTCAAAGAGACCCAGTACTTC,CASSEGWSSGSVKETQYF
TRBD2,TRBV12-5,TRBJ2-3,many,TGTGCTAGTGCCCTGGGGGCGGGAGGGCCCCTCACAGATACGCAGTATTTT,CASALGAGGPLTDTQYF
NA,TRBV11-3,TRBJ2-2,NA,TGTGCCAGCAGCCACAAGAACACCGGGGAGCTGTTCTTT,CASSHKNTGELFF
TRBD1,TRBV7-2,TRBJ1-2,many,TGTGCCAGCAGCGTAACAGGGGTGCTTAACTATGGCTACACCTTC,CASSVTGVLNYGYTF
NA,TRBV5-8,TRBJ1-1,many,TGTGCCAGCAGCTTCTGGGGAATGAACACTGAAGCTTTCTTT,CASSFWGMNTEAFF
NA,TRBV25-1,TRBJ1-6,NA,TGTGCCAGCAGTGAATCATCGGACCCCCTCCACTTT,CASSESSDPLHF
NA,TRBV9,TRBJ2-1,many,TGTGCCAGCAGCTACAGGGAAAATGAGCAGTTCTTC,CASSYRENEQFF
TRBD2,TRBV25-1,TRBJ2-5,many,TGTGCCAGCAGTGAATGGGGGGGACTGGAGGAGACCCAGTACTTC,CASSEWGGLEETQYF
TRBD2,TRBV19,TRBJ2-5,many,TGTGCCAGTAGTATAGCAACTAGCGTAGAGACCCAGTACTTC,CASSIATSVETQYF
NA,TRBV6-4,TRBJ2-6,many,TGTGCCAGCAGTGAGGGGTACGATGGGGCCAACGTCCTGACTTTC,CASSEGYDGANVLTF
NA,TRBV18,TRBJ1-1,many,TGTGCCAGCTCGTCCCAGGGTCTTCAGGACACTGAAGCTTTCTTT,CASSSQGLQDTEAFF
NA,TRBV30,TRBJ2-7,many,TGTGCCTGGACCCCTTCCGGGCGCCACGAGCAGTACTTC,CAWTPSGRHEQYF
TRBD1,TRBV9,TRBJ2-7,many,TGTGCCAGCAGCGTAGGCAGGGGGCCCGAGCAGTACTTC,CASSVGRGPEQYF
NA,TRBV18,TRBJ2-3,few,TGTGCCAGCTCACCTTACACAGATACGCAGTATTTT,CASSPYTDTQYF
NA,TRBV5-4,TRBJ2-2,NA,TGTGCCAGCAGCACGGGGCTCACCGGGGAGCTGTTTTTT,CASSTGLTGELFF
NA,TRBV5-5,TRBJ1-5,many,TGTGCCAGCAGCTTGACAGGTTGGGAGCTCAATCAGCCCCAGCATTTT,CASSLTGWELNQPQHF
TRBD1,TRBV19,TRBJ1-5,many,TGTGCCAGTAGCCCAGACAGGGCGGGGGCTCAGCCCCAGCATTTT,CASSPDRAGAQPQHF
TRBD1,TRBV27,TRBJ1-5,many,TGTGCCAGCAGTCTCCGACAGGGGGGGAATCAGCCCCAGCATTTT,CASSLRQGGNQPQHF
NA,TRBV28,TRBJ1-2,NA,TGTGCCAGCAGCTTGGTTGGCATTGGGGAAATACGGGGAGGCTACACCTTC,CASSLVGIGEIRGGYTF
NA,TRBV6-4,TRBJ1-1,many,TGTGCCAGCAGAAACACTGAAGCTTTCTTT,CASRNTEAFF
NA,TRBV7-3,TRBJ2-2,many,TGTGCCAGCAGCTTAACAGGGGTAGGGAACACCGGGGAGCTGTTTTTT,CASSLTGVGNTGELFF
TRBD2,TRBV30,TRBJ2-3,NA,TGTGCCTGGAGGCTAGCGGGAACTAGCACAGATACGCAGTATTTT,CAWRLAGTSTDTQYF